This TCR beta chain was found in a study of CD8 T cells in Susac syndrome. RNA in amounts of roughly 0.5 to 1 ug was reverse transcribed with random hexamers. The method of amplification for TCR beta CDR3 was immunoSEQ multiplex PCR, covering 54 Vbeta and 13 Jbeta. TCRdb recomputed calls from the immunoSEQ multiplex PCR reads with MiXCR, one row per CDR3 protein. This table holds 45,000 to 60,000 distinct CDR3 sequences, 93% found once. CD8+ and CD4+ T cells from blood underwent TCR beta sequencing. The multiple sclerosis control group was made up of treatment-naive patients with stable or active relapsing-remitting disease. Bulk CD8+ and CD4+ cells came from magnetic negative isolation; CD8+ TEMRA by FACS. CDR1 and CDR2 from the germline V gene are DFQATT and SNEGSKA (reference sequence). Between the trimmed V and J ends, which lost 1 base and 6 bases, there was a span of 16 bases. The CDR3 sequence is 15 residues long.

Sequenced sample: CD8+ T cells from PBMCs. The receptor's source is a human donor with multiple sclerosis. V is TRBV20-1 and J is TRBJ1-5, with TRBD1 as a possible D gene (5 bases). The CDR3 region is CSARAIGREGQPQHF. In DNA form, the CDR3 reads TGCAGTGCTAGAGCTATTGGCAGGGAAGGTCAGCCCCAGCATTTT.